This TCR beta chain was captured by sequencing in a study of cytomegalovirus exposure and HLA in healthy donors. Study information: The 500 to 850 first-cohort repertoires and the 120 or so validation repertoires shared the same platform, a later analysis reported.

Assay: immunoSEQ multiplex PCR; the TCRdb copy retains only in-frame clones and omits some. This sample carries some 76,000 clones, 94% of them seen once, and the ten largest clones take about 2.1%. Trimming took off 3 bases at V and 8 bases at J, with 25 bases between the two ends. The CDR3 consists of 17 residues. The germline V gene has CDR1 MRHNA and CDR2 SNTAGT. The rearrangement links TRBV6-4 to TRBJ1-2, with no clear D. The sequenced material came from PBMCs. The sequence derives from a woman younger than 30 in good health and CMV-seronegative. The chain's CDR3 is CASSEEGGQSTVGGYTF. Here the CDR3 DNA reads TGTGCCAGCAGTGAAGAGGGAGGGCAGAGCACCGTTGGCGGCTACACCTTC.